The text below deals with one T cell receptor beta chain. Its antigen is still unknown. Phlebotomy per donor yielded a single 2.5 ml blood sample. This specimen belongs to a study of monozygotic twins with inflammatory bowel disease. TCRdb reprocessed the 5' RACE reads; each CDR3 protein has one entry and no DNA is given. The sample totals approximately 300,000 distinct CDR3 sequences. The study, taken as a whole, reports: Limited statistical power may explain no repertoire similarity difference between concordant and discordant twins. The authors could not tell different T cell subtypes apart. Ultimately, a single strong signal or clonotype associated with IBD was not supported.

This TCR was sampled from a human donor with ulcerative colitis or Crohn's disease, or a healthy co-twin of an affected twin (not recorded which). Specimen: blood.

CDR3 in amino acids: CASSGDRESNQPQHF. This chain uses TRBV12-3 or TRBV12-4 with TRBJ1-5; the D gene TCRdb calls, TRBD1, cannot be checked with no DNA. This CDR3 has 15 amino acids.